The 2 T cell receptor beta chains in this list originate from one sample, sequenced in a study of cytotoxic CD8 clonotypes in ibrutinib-treated CLL. Here immunoSEQ multiplex PCR was the method, and the copy in TCRdb shows in-frame clones only, minus some. The sample shows around 70,000 clones, roughly two thirds of them seen only once. Source: PBMCs, taken after 12 months of ibrutinib treatment. These receptors all come from a human donor with chronic lymphocytic leukemia.

The table lists this clone with a few counts. This rearrangement joins TRBV28 to TRBJ2-2, with 9 bases aligning to TRBD1. This CDR3 has 14 amino acids. The ends lost 6 bases at V and 7 bases at J; junction bases unmatched: 6. Germline assignment: CDR1 MDHEN and CDR2 SYDVKM. CDR3 DNA sequence: TGTGCCAGCAGGGTCGACAGGGGGATCGGGGAGCTGTTTTTT. It codes for CASRVDRGIGELFF.

DNA of the CDR3: TGTGCCAGCAAGGGTTCAGATACGCAGTATTTT. Its protein product is CASKGSDTQYF. The chain carries TRBV11-2 and TRBJ2-3; D is ambiguous. The CDR3 length is 11 residues. Trimming removed 7 bases from V and 4 bases from J, with 6 bases in between. Germline V gene data show CDR1 as SGHAT and CDR2 as FQNNGV.